The clone carrying this T cell receptor (beta chain) appeared a few times. Its target is not known. This sample is drawn from a study of beta chain features in type 1 diabetes. Study-level results: It was among patients, rather than healthy donors, that naive, central memory and Treg TCRB repertoires appeared more similar. Insertions were fewer and deletions more numerous at VDJ junctions in type 1 diabetes patients.

Cell sorting via CD45RO/CCR7/CD25/CD127/CD95/CD27 was performed to obtain CD4+ naive, central memory, regulatory and stem cell-like memory cells. Germline V gene data show CDR1 as SGHNT and CDR2 as YENEEA. CDR3 length: 13 residues. The ends were cut back, 6 bases at V and 7 bases at J, with 12 bases in the middle. Of the isolated RNA, all was reverse transcribed, and so the sequenced material was expressed TCRB transcripts. The repertoire was sequenced with immunoSEQ multiplex PCR; TCRdb's copy has only in-frame clones and lacks some. The data contain 310,000 or so clones, 7.5% to 9% of them seen just once; the ten biggest clones take up around 0.44%.

What was sequenced was central memory CD4+ T cells from blood. V and J are TRBV11-3 and TRBJ2-2, with a possible D match to TRBD2 (5 bases). The sequence was obtained from a woman aged 18-30 years in good health. In DNA, the CDR3 is TGTGCCAGCAGTTGGCATGGACTCGGGGAGCTGTTTTTT. Its protein product is CASSWHGLGELFF.